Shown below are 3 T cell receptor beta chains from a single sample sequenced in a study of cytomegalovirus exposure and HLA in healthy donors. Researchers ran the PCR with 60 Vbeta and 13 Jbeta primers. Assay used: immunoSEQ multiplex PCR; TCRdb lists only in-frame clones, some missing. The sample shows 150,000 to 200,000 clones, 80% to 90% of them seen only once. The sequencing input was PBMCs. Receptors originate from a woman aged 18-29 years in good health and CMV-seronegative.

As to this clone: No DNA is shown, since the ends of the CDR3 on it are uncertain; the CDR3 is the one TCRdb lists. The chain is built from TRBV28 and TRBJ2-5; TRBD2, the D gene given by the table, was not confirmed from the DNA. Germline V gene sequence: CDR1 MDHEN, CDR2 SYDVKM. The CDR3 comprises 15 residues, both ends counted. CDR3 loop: CASSSSGGIEETQYF.

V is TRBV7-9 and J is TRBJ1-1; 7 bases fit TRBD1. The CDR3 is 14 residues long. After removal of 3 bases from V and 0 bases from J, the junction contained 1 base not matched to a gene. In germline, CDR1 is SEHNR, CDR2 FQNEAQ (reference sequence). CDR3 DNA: TGTGCCAGCAGCTTGACAGGGATGAACACTGAAGCTTTCTTT. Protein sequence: CASSLTGMNTEAFF.

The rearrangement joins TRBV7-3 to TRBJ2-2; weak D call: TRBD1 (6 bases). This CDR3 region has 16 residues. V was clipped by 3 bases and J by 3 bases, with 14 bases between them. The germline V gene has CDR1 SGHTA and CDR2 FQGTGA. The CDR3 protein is CASSFGARGDTGELFF. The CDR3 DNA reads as TGTGCCAGCAGCTTCGGGGCCAGGGGCGACACCGGGGAGCTGTTTTTT.